Detailed here is one T cell receptor (beta chain). This sample was included in a study of cytomegalovirus exposure and HLA in healthy donors. Amplification used 60 Vbeta primers and 13 Jbeta primers. Produced via immunoSEQ multiplex PCR; TCRdb's table is partial and in-frame only. The sample has around 130,000 clones, 77% seen once. CDR3 size: 15 residues. The ends lost 8 bases at V and 6 bases at J; junction bases unmatched: 12. Germline V gene data show CDR1 as MNHEY and CDR2 as SVGAGI. This clonotype originated in a man younger than 35 in good health and CMV-seropositive. Sequenced sample: PBMCs. The V gene is TRBV6-5, the J gene TRBJ1-1; 10 nucleotides match TRBD1. The CDR3 protein is CASSQTGTGDSEAFF. The CDR3 nucleotides are TGTGCCAGCTCTCAAACTGGGACAGGGGACTCTGAAGCTTTCTTT.